This T cell receptor beta chain derives from a study of cytomegalovirus exposure and HLA in healthy donors. The CDR3 runs 14 residues. V gave up 4 bases and J gave up 0 bases; unmatched junction bases: 3. Germline CDR1 MNHEY, CDR2 SVGAGI. The study ran its PCR with 60 Vbeta and 13 Jbeta primers. Assay used: immunoSEQ multiplex PCR; TCRdb lists only in-frame clones, some missing. Its table lists about 38,000 clones. This rearrangement joins TRBV6-5 to TRBJ2-7; 7 nucleotides agree with TRBD1. The source is a man aged 35-49 years in good health and CMV-seropositive. Sample: PBMCs. The CDR3 coding sequence is TGTGCCAGCAGTTCAACAGGGGACTCCTACGAGCAGTACTTC. Translating it yields CASSSTGDSYEQYF.